This is a list of T cell receptor beta chains from one sample in a study of breast tumors, draining lymph nodes, adjacent tissues. TCRdb passed the multiplex PCR reads through MiXCR, listing each CDR3 protein once. Of over 200,000 distinct CDR3 sequences listed, approximately 30% are singletons. The sequencing input was axillary lymph node tissue. Source of these receptors: a female donor with breast cancer. Some clones in this sample may be carry-over from other donors' samples. Both conserved end residues are part of each CDR3. The D gene is left open where the match is weak. Only some rows state a clone size, as once, few, many or a class for expanded clones.

>.|TRBV7-8|TRBJ1-5|many
CASSSRQDQPQHF
TGTGCCAGCAGCTCCCGACAGGATCAGCCCCAGCATTTT
>TRBD2|TRBV11-3|TRBJ2-5|many
CASSKPGLAGLETQYF
TGTGCCAGCAGCAAACCGGGACTAGCGGGACTTGAGACCCAGTACTTC
>.|TRBV15|TRBJ1-4|.
CATSSPTGGNEKLFF
TGTGCCACCAGCAGCCCGACAGGTGGTAATGAAAAACTGTTTTTT
>TRBD2|TRBV5-1|TRBJ2-3|many
CASSLAGLAGGQGDTQYF
TGCGCCAGCAGCTTGGCGGGACTAGCGGGAGGGCAGGGAGATACGCAGTATTTT
>.|TRBV20-1|TRBJ2-7|many
CSAPTSSGVAYEQYF
TGCAGTGCCCCAACGAGCTCGGGAGTTGCGTACGAGCAGTACTTC
>TRBD2|TRBV6-6|TRBJ2-3|many
CASRPTSGRAKDTQYF
TGTGCCAGCAGACCTACTAGCGGGAGGGCCAAAGATACGCAGTATTTT
>TRBD2|TRBV5-5|TRBJ2-5|many
CASSKGGLAGRETQYF
TGTGCCAGCAGCAAGGGGGGACTAGCGGGACGTGAGACCCAGTACTTC
>TRBD2|TRBV20-1|TRBJ2-3|many
CSARHGGGGIDTQYF
TGCAGTGCTAGACATGGGGGGGGAGGGATCGATACGCAGTATTTT
>.|TRBV10-2|TRBJ1-4|.
CASSESKIFVEKLFF
TGCGCCAGCAGTGAGTCGAAAATTTTTGTGGAAAAACTGTTTTTT
>.|TRBV20-1|TRBJ1-1|.
CSASPTQGTAEAFF
TGCAGTGCCAGTCCAACCCAGGGTACCGCTGAAGCTTTCTTT
>TRBD1|TRBV9|TRBJ1-6|once
CASSLRTGGNSPPHF
TGTGCCAGCAGCCTGAGGACAGGGGGTAATTCACCCCCCCACTTT
>.|TRBV29-1|TRBJ1-5|.
CSVAQGGGNQPQHF
TGCAGCGTTGCACAGGGAGGGGGCAATCAGCCCCAGCATTTT
>TRBD2|TRBV20-1|TRBJ2-1|many
CSARDRNPGLAGASYNEQFF
TGCAGTGCTAGAGATAGGAACCCGGGACTAGCGGGAGCATCCTACAATGAGCAGTTCTTC
>.|TRBV20-1|TRBJ1-1|.
CSAPPGGGNTEAFF
TGCAGTGCCCCACCAGGTGGGGGCAACACTGAAGCTTTCTTT
>TRBD1|TRBV6-1|TRBJ2-7|.
CASSELGTVAEQYF
TGTGCCAGCAGTGAACTCGGGACAGTGGCCGAGCAGTACTTC
>TRBD1|TRBV4-1|TRBJ2-1|many
CASSTTGTGYNEQFF
TGCGCCAGCAGCACTACCGGGACAGGGTACAATGAGCAGTTCTTC
>.|TRBV6-1|TRBJ1-6|.
CASGLTGLNSPLHF
TGTGCCAGCGGACTTACAGGGCTCAATTCACCCCTCCACTTT
>.|TRBV24-1|TRBJ1-2|.
CATSDQQGYGYTF
TGTGCCACCAGTGATCAACAGGGCTATGGCTACACCTTC
>.|TRBV18|TRBJ2-5|many
CASSPVTGETQYF
TGTGCCAGCTCACCAGTCACGGGTGAGACCCAGTACTTC
>.|TRBV5-5|TRBJ2-2|many
CASSPDGKNTGELFF
TGTGCCAGCAGCCCGGACGGAAAGAACACCGGGGAGCTGTTTTTT
>.|TRBV7-9|TRBJ2-7|many
CASSSKASGMYF
TGTGCCAGCAGCTCTAAGGCCTCCGGGATGTACTTC
>.|TRBV20-1|TRBJ2-5|many
CSARGQETQYF
TGCAGTGCGCGCGGCCAAGAGACCCAGTACTTC
>TRBD1|TRBV5-1|TRBJ2-3|many
CASSLQGQGADTQYF
TGCGCCAGCAGCTTGCAGGGACAGGGGGCCGATACGCAGTATTTT
>TRBD2|TRBV7-3|TRBJ2-1|many
CASSSTSGSYNEQFF
TGTGCCAGCAGCTCGACTAGCGGGAGCTACAATGAGCAGTTCTTC